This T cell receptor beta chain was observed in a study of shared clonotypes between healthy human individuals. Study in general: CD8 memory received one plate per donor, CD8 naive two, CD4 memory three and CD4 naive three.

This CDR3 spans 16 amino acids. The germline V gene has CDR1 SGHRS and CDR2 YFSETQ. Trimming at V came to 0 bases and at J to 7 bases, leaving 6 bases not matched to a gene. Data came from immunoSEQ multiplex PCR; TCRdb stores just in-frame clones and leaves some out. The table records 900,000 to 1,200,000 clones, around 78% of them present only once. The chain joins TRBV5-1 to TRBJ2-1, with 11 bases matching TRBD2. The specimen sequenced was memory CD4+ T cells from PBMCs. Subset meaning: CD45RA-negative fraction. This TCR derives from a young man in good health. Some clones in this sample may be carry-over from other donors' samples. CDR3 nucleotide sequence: TGCGCCAGCAGCTTGGGACTAGCGGGGATGGCAAATGAGCAGTTCTTC. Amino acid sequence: CASSLGLAGMANEQFF.